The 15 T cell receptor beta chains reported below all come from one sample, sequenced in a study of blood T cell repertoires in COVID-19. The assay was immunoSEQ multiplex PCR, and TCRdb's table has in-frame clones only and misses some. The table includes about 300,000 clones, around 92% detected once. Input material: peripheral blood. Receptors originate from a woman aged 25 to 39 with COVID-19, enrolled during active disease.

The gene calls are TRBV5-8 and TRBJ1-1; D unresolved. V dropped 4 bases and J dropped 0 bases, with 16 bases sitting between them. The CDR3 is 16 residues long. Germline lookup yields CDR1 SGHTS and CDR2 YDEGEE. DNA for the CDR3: TGTGCCAGCAGCCCGGACCTCGGACTTATGAACACTGAAGCTTTCTTT. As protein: CASSPDLGLMNTEAFF.

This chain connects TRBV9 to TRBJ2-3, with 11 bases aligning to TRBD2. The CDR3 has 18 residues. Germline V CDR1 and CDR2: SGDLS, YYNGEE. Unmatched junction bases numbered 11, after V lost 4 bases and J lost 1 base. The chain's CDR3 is CASSRLAGGRLRTDTQYF. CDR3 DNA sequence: TGTGCCAGCAGCCGGCTAGCGGGGGGAAGACTTCGCACAGATACGCAGTATTTT.

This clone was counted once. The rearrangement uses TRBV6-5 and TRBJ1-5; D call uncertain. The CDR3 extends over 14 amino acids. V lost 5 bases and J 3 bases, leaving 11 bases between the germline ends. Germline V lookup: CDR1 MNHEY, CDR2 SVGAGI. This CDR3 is CASSPRGNNQPQHF. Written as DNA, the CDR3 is TGTGCCAGCAGTCCCAGAGGTAACAATCAGCCCCAGCATTTT.

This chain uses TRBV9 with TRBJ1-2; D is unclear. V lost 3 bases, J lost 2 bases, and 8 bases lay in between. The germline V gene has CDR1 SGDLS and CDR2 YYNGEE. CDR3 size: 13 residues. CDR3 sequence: CASSEMQNYGYTF. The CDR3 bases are TGTGCCAGCAGCGAGATGCAGAACTATGGCTACACCTTC.

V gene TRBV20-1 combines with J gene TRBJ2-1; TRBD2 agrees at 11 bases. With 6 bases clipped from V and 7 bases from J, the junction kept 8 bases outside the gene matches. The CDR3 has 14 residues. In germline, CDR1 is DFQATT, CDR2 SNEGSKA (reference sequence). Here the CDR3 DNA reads TGCAGTGCAAGTAGGACTAGCGGGTATAATGAGCAGTTCTTC. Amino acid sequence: CSASRTSGYNEQFF.

CDR3 in amino acids: CATSPLGLRLGNEQYV. CDR3 nucleotides: TGTGCCACTTCGCCCTTGGGACTCCGCCTTGGGAACGAGCAGTACGTC. The chain employs TRBV10-3 and TRBJ2-7; D is perhaps TRBD2 (6 bases). The CDR3 runs to 16 residues. Germline V gene sequence: CDR1 ENHRY, CDR2 SYGVKD. V lost 10 bases to trimming and J lost 5 bases, with 27 bases between them.

CDR3 loop: CASKRQPGTEAFF. The CDR3 coding sequence is TGTGCCAGCAAACGACAGCCCGGCACTGAAGCTTTCTTT. The chain carries TRBV5-5 and TRBJ1-1, with D possibly being TRBD1 (5 bases). This CDR3 is built from 13 residues. Germline V lookup: CDR1 SGHKS, CDR2 YYEKEE (reference sequence). With 6 bases removed from V and 4 bases from J, the gap between germline ends came to 13 bases.

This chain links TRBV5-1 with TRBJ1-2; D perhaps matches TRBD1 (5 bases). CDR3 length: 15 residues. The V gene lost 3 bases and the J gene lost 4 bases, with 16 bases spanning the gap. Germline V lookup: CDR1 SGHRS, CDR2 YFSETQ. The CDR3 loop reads CASSSGGTTLYGYTF. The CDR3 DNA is TGCGCCAGCAGCTCCGGGGGGACCACCCTCTATGGCTACACCTTC.

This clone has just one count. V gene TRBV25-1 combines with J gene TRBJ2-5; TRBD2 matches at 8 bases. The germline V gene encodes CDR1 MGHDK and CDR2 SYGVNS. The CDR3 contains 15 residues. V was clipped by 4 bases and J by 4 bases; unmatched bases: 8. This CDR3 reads CASSGLAGMVETQYF. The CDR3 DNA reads TGTGCCAGCAGTGGTTTAGCGGGGATGGTAGAGACCCAGTACTTC.

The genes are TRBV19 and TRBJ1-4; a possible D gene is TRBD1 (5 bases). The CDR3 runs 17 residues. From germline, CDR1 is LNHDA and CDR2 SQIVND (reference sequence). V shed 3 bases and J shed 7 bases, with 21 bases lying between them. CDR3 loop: CASSIRKGLPVREKLFF. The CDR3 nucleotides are TGTGCCAGTAGTATCCGCAAGGGGCTCCCGGTTCGTGAAAAACTGTTTTTT. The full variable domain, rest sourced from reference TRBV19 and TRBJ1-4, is DGGITQSPKYLFRKEGQNVTLSCEQNLNHDAMYWYRQDPGQGLRLIYYSQIVNDFQKGDIAEGYSVSREKKESFPLTVTSAQKNPTAFYLCASSIRKGLPVREKLFFGSGTQLSVL.

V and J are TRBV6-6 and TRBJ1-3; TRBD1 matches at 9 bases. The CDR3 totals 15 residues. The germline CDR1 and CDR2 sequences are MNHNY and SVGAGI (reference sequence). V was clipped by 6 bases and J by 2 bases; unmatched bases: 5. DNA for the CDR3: TGTGCCAGCAGCAAGGACAGGGGAGCTGGAAACACCATATATTTT. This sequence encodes CASSKDRGAGNTIYF.

The chain's CDR3 is CASSSGAAGNTIYF. Here the CDR3 DNA reads TGCGCCAGCAGCTCAGGTGCAGCTGGAAACACCATATATTTT. J is TRBJ1-3 and V is TRBV5-1; D unresolved. Per germline, CDR1 SGHRS and CDR2 YFSETQ. Trimming took 3 bases from V and 2 from J, leaving 9 bases between them. The CDR3 loop spans 14 amino acids.

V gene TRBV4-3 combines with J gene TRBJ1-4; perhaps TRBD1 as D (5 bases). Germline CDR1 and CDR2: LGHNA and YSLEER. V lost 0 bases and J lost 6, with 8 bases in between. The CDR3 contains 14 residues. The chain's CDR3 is CASSQDSRDEKLFF. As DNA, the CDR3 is TGCGCCAGCAGCCAAGATTCCAGGGATGAAAAACTGTTTTTT.

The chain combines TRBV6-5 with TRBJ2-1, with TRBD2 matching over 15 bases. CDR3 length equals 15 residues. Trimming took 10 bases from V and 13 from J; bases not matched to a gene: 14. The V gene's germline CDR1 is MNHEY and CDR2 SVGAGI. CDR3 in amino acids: CATYAGTSGGRRQFF. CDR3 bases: TGTGCCACCTACGCCGGGACTAGCGGGGGGCGGCGACAGTTCTTC.

In nucleotides, the CDR3 is TGTGCCAGCAGTGCCCGGGACAGGGTGGATTCACCCCTCCACTTT. This sequence encodes CASSARDRVDSPLHF. J is TRBJ1-6 and V is TRBV11-3; 9 nucleotides align to TRBD1. Trimming removed 6 bases from V and 8 bases from J; junction bases left unmatched: 8. Germline loops: CDR1 SGHNT, CDR2 YENEEA. The CDR3 is made up of 15 amino acids.